This T cell receptor beta chain was sequenced during a study of CD8 T cells in ankylosing spondylitis. Study results and caveats: Ankylosing spondylitis blood appeared to be characterized by a TCR beta motif of under 10 highly homologous variants. Certain motif variants had earlier been reported in reactive arthritis synovial fluid and blood. It was reported that disease-linked clones were significantly enriched in matched ankylosing spondylitis synovial fluid.

Germline trimming cut 3 bases from V and 4 bases from J; bases unmatched to any gene: 3. The CDR3 length is 14 residues. Germline CDR1 is SGHTA and CDR2 is FQGTGA. With regard to this clonotype: Its antigen is currently unknown.

Quantitative molecular-barcoded 5'-RACE generated the TCR beta libraries. TCRdb passed the 5' RACE reads through MiXCR, listing each CDR3 protein once. Here the sample spans about 64,000 distinct CDR3 sequences, roughly 6.1% being singletons. V and J are TRBV7-3 and TRBJ2-3, with 8 bases that match TRBD2. This sequence was found in a male donor with ankylosing spondylitis. Material: synovial fluid, either unsorted or a sorted T cell fraction (not recorded which). The CDR3 is CASSFGLASDTQYF. Written as DNA, the CDR3 is TGTGCCAGCAGCTTCGGACTAGCCTCAGATACGCAGTATTTT.